One and the same sample provided the 15 T cell receptor beta chains below, sequenced in a study of tumor and adjacent non-tumor tissue in lung cancer (dated by TCRdb to 2017 to 2018). The library was obtained by multiplex PCR. Instrument used: Illumina HiSeq 2500. TCRbeta libraries were constructed through three rounds of nested PCR with primers (Table S4) according to protocols modified from ARM-PCR. The public reads were reanalyzed by TCRdb: fastp trimming at Q25, MiXCR alignment, in-frame beta chains only. Each CDR3 protein appears once, grouped with its most common genes and DNA. The sample has 60,000 to 80,000 distinct CDR3 sequences on record, about two thirds of them singletons. The ten largest clones represent around 30% of the sample. Bulk unsorted tissue served as the source for RNA extraction, and RNA quality was assessed using a NanoDrop ND-1000 and an Agilent 2100. The normal lung samples consisted of distant non-tumor tissue collected more than 3 cm from the tumor edge.

Input material: distant non-tumor lung tissue. These receptors came from a woman aged 45-65 years with non-small cell lung cancer.

This chain joins TRBV11-2 and TRBJ2-6; tentatively, D is TRBD1 (6 bases). CDR1 SGHAT and CDR2 FQNNGV come from the germline V gene. CDR3 length: 18 residues. The V and J ends lost 2 bases and 12 bases respectively, with 26 bases between them. The CDR3 here is CASSLTDSLYSGASVLTF. CDR3 coding DNA: TGTGCCAGCAGCTTAACGGACAGTCTGTACTCTGGGGCTAGCGTCCTGACTTTC. Based on the CDR3 plus reference TRBV11-2 and TRBJ2-6, the full variable domain is EAGVAQSPRYKIIEKRQSVAFWCNPISGHATLYWYQQILGQGPKLLIQFQNNGVVDDSQLPKDRFSAERLKGVDSTLKIQPAKLEDSAVYLCASSLTDSLYSGASVLTFGAGSRLTVL.

The sample holds many counts of this clonotype. The CDR3 loop reads CASSLVATDTQYF. CDR3 nucleotides: TGTGCCAGCAGTCTCGTAGCAACAGATACGCAGTATTTT. V gene TRBV12-3 or TRBV12-4 combines with J gene TRBJ2-3; D gene unclear. The CDR3 runs to 13 residues. Trimming pared 5 bases from V and 3 bases from J, leaving 9 bases between.

A note on this clonotype: At one boundary the junction diverges from the germline segment, which might be a read error. The chain joins TRBV4-2 to TRBJ2-1; D might be TRBD1 or TRBD2, each matching 6 bases. CDR3 length equals 16 residues. Germline CDR1 is LGHNA and CDR2 is YNFKEQ. The CDR3 DNA reads TGTACCAGCAGCCAAGATCCCGTTGGGGGGCGCGATGAGCAGTTCTTC. As protein: CTSSQDPVGGRDEQFF.

Turning to this clonotype: Given a much more abundant clone one base away, this may be a read error. The conserved final phenylalanine or tryptophan is absent from the CDR3, which likely points to a read error. This chain joins TRBV12-3 or TRBV12-4 and TRBJ1-6, with a possible D match to TRBD1 (6 bases). V was shortened by 6 bases and J by 10 bases, with 10 bases between the two germline ends. The CDR3 loop spans 12 amino acids. CDR3 loop: CASSTGFSPLHI. The CDR3 DNA is TGTGCCAGCAGCACAGGGTTCTCACCCCTCCACATT.

This clonotype showed up many times. This chain uses TRBV6-1 with TRBJ2-3; possibly TRBD1 for D (6 bases). The germline gives CDR1 MNHNS, CDR2 SASEGT. Trimming cost V 6 bases and J 2 bases, with 12 bases left between them. The CDR3 has 14 amino acids. CDR3 in DNA: TGTGCCAGCAGACTACAGGGATTCACAGATACGCAGTATTTT. This encodes CASRLQGFTDTQYF.

V is TRBV12-3 or TRBV12-4 and J is TRBJ1-1; no definite D call. The CDR3 contains 13 residues. V was trimmed by 6 bases and J by 3 bases, leaving 11 bases between them. CDR3 nucleotide sequence: TGTGCCAGCAGCCAGACACTTGACACTGAAGCTTTCTTT. This gives the protein CASSQTLDTEAFF.

This clonotype was counted between two and nine times. J is TRBJ2-1 and V is TRBV20-1, with 8 bases that match TRBD2. The CDR3 runs to 19 residues. Per germline, CDR1 DFQATT and CDR2 SNEGSKA (reference sequence). The ends lost 1 base at V and 0 bases at J; junction bases unmatched: 14. The CDR3 DNA reads TGCAGTGCTAGAGGGTGGATTAACGGGAGGGCCGGCTCCTACAATGAGCAGTTCTTC. Its protein is CSARGWINGRAGSYNEQFF.

In regard to this clonotype: A much larger clone is a single base away; this may be a read error. This chain connects TRBV10-3 to TRBJ2-1; 7 bases align to TRBD2. Germline CDR1 ENHRY, CDR2 SYGVKD. The CDR3 runs 15 residues. This CDR3 reads CVISDSGGSYNEQFF. The CDR3, as DNA: TGTGTCATCAGTGACTCGGGGGGCTCCTACAATGAGCAGTTCTTC.

As concerns this clonotype: A read error may account for a junction end that differs from germline. This rearrangement joins TRBV11-2 to TRBJ2-7; TRBD1 aligns across 7 bases. The germline CDR1 and CDR2 sequences are SGHAT and FQNNGV. CDR3 length equals 11 residues. In DNA, the CDR3 is TGTGCCAACAGCTCCTCAGGGGGGCAGTACTTC. Protein: CANSSSGGQYF. The full variable domain, rest sourced from reference TRBV11-2 and TRBJ2-7, is EAGVAQSPRYKIIEKRQSVAFWCNPISGHATLYWYQQILGQGPKLLIQFQNNGVVDDSQLPKDRFSAERLKGVDSTLKIQPAKLEDSAVYLCANSSSGGQYFGPGTRLTVT.

Of note for this clonotype: This may come from a read error, since a much larger clone is one base off. The V call is TRBV20-1, the J call TRBJ2-1; tentative D call: TRBD2 (5 bases). The CDR3 sequence is 15 residues long. Germline CDR1 reads DFQATT; CDR2 reads SNEGSKA (reference sequence). The CDR3 sequence: CSARSVERAANEHFF. The CDR3 nucleotides read TGCAGTGCTAGAAGTGTCGAGAGGGCCGCCAATGAGCACTTCTTC.

Details on this clonotype: Since a much larger clone is just one base distant, this may be a read error. The V and J genes are TRBV12-3 or TRBV12-4 and TRBJ2-7; a weak D match, TRBD2 (6 bases). The length of the CDR3 is 13 residues. The CDR3: CASSSGVTYEEYF. DNA of the CDR3: TGTGCCAGCAGCTCGGGAGTTACCTACGAGGAGTACTTC.

With respect to this clonotype: Germline is not matched at one junction end, which may reflect a read error. The CDR3 DNA reads as TGTACCAGCAGATACTTTCAGGGGAGCGGTGGCTACACCTTC. Protein product: CTSRYFQGSGGYTF. V and J are TRBV6-5 and TRBJ1-2, with TRBD1 as a possible D gene (6 bases). The V gene's germline CDR1 is MNHEY and CDR2 SVGAGI. The CDR3 contains 14 residues.

This clonotype was observed at least ten times. The rearrangement uses TRBV29-1 and TRBJ2-5; D gene uncertain. Germline CDR1 SQVTM, CDR2 ANQGSEA. Trimming took off 1 base at V and 1 base at J, with 7 bases between the two ends. The CDR3 spans 13 residues. CDR3 sequence: CSVEVQTQETQYF. The CDR3 DNA reads TGCAGCGTTGAAGTACAAACCCAAGAGACCCAGTACTTC.

Comments on this clonotype: One end of the junction fails to match germline, which may point to a read error. This chain uses TRBV6-1 with TRBJ2-7; D may be TRBD1 or TRBD2 (5 bases each). This CDR3 has 16 residues. From germline, CDR1 is MNHNS and CDR2 SASEGT. For the CDR3, the DNA is TGTACCAGCAGTGACACCCCCCACCCGGGGCCCTACGAGCAGTACTTC. This gives the protein CTSSDTPHPGPYEQYF.

As concerns this clonotype: Just one base apart from a much larger clone, this may be a read error. The chain links TRBV4-1 to TRBJ2-3; 8 bases line up with TRBD2. The CDR3 totals 13 residues. V gave up 4 bases and J gave up 4 bases; unmatched junction bases: 1. Germline CDR1 and CDR2: MGHRA and YSYEKL. CDR3 bases: TGCGCCAGCAGCCGAGCGGGGGCAGATACGCAGTATTTT. Protein: CASSRAGADTQYF.